This passage covers 27 T cell receptor beta chains from one sample sequenced in a study of T cell repertoires in cytomegalovirus infection (dated by TCRdb to the late 2010s). Instrument used: Illumina HiSeq 1500. The raw public data were reprocessed by TCRdb itself: fastp quality trimming at Q25, MiXCR clonotype calling, in-frame beta chains only. Every entry covers one CDR3 protein and lists the most common genes and DNA from its rows. Here the sample has some 940,000 distinct CDR3 sequences; 30% to 40% occur a single time. The top ten constitute 11% to 15% of the sample. Antigens of these TCRs are unknown. The label giving this sample's treatment or condition can be read as: in vitro stimulation with specific CMV peptide epitopes to enrich CMV-specific T cells. Sample: cultured CD8+ T cells from PBMCs, taken from culture after CMV antigen stimulation. The receptors were gathered from a human donor in good health (CMV status not recorded). Some clones in this sample may be carry-over from other donors' samples.

V gene TRBV19 combines with J gene TRBJ1-1, with D maybe TRBD1 (6 bases). The CDR3 runs to 15 residues. The V gene's germline CDR1 is LNHDA and CDR2 SQIVND (reference sequence). V was pared by 3 bases and J by 0 bases, with 11 bases between. CDR3 DNA sequence: TGTGCCAGTAGTATCTTACGGGACATGAACACTGAAGCTTTCTTT. This encodes CASSILRDMNTEAFF.

This clonotype was recorded a few times. This chain links TRBV5-4 with TRBJ1-4; D unresolved. The CDR3 extends over 14 amino acids. In germline, CDR1 is SGHNT, CDR2 YYREEE (reference sequence). With 0 bases removed from V and 3 bases from J, the gap between germline ends came to 6 bases. The CDR3 here is CASSLGIANEKLFF. CDR3 nucleotides: TGTGCCAGCAGCTTGGGGATCGCTAATGAAAAACTGTTTTTT.

This clonotype has only a few counts. The rearrangement links TRBV7-9 to TRBJ2-5; no definite D call. The CDR3 spans 15 residues. CDR1 is SEHNR, CDR2 FQNEAQ, per germline (reference sequence). Trimming took off 5 bases at V and 5 bases at J, with 18 bases between the two ends. CDR3 nucleotide sequence: TGTGCCAGCAGCCCTAGAGGCTACCTAGGGGAGACCCAGTACTTC. It codes for CASSPRGYLGETQYF.

This chain uses TRBV27 with TRBJ2-1; D not certain. In germline, CDR1 is MNHEY, CDR2 SMNVEV (reference sequence). V was pared by 6 bases and J by 12 bases, with 12 bases between. The CDR3 runs to 11 residues. The CDR3 nucleotides are TGTGCCAGCAGCGGCGACACTGGGCAGTTCTTC. This encodes CASSGDTGQFF.

This clonotype was counted at least ten times. The rearrangement uses TRBV10-3 and TRBJ2-3; TRBD2 matches 10 bases. V shed 6 bases, J shed 0 bases, and the junction held 6 bases outside the gene matches. Germline V lookup: CDR1 ENHRY, CDR2 SYGVKD. The CDR3 totals 16 residues. The CDR3, as DNA: TGTGCCATCAGGATACAGCGGGGGGGCAGCACAGATACGCAGTATTTT. Amino acid sequence: CAIRIQRGGSTDTQYF.

In its sample, this clonotype was seen many times. V and J are TRBV7-9 and TRBJ2-7, with D perhaps TRBD1 (5 bases). V gave up 1 base and J gave up 6 bases, with 13 bases separating them. The CDR3 spans 14 residues. From germline, CDR1 is SEHNR and CDR2 FQNEAQ (reference sequence). DNA for the CDR3: TGTGCCAGCAGCTTAGATGGCAGGGTGGGCGAGCAGTACTTC. Encoded protein: CASSLDGRVGEQYF. Supplemented by reference TRBV7-9 and TRBJ2-7, the full variable domain reads DTGVSQNPRHKITKRGQNVTFRCDPISEHNRLYWYRQTLGQGPEFLTYFQNEAQLEKSRLLSDRFSAERPKGSFSTLEIQRTEQGDSAMYLCASSLDGRVGEQYFGPGTRLTVT.

This clonotype was seen a handful of times. The chain carries TRBV28 and TRBJ1-5; a weak D match, TRBD1 (5 bases). The germline V gene encodes CDR1 MDHEN and CDR2 SYDVKM. This CDR3 contains 14 residues. V was cut by 5 bases and J by 6 bases, with 14 bases left in between. CDR3 bases: TGTGCCAGCAGTGGTCTATGGGGGGGTCAGCCCCAGCATTTT. Protein: CASSGLWGGQPQHF.

This chain connects TRBV15 to TRBJ1-1; D gene unclear. From germline, CDR1 is LNHNV and CDR2 YYDKDF (reference sequence). CDR3 length equals 16 residues. Between the trimmed V and J ends, which lost 0 bases and 7 bases, there was a span of 18 bases. The CDR3 nucleotides are TGTGCCACCAGCAGAGATCGTATGGGCCCCTGGCTTGAAGCTTTCTTT. It encodes CATSRDRMGPWLEAFF.

This sequence joins TRBV6-5 and TRBJ2-1; 9 bases fit TRBD2. The J segment lost 8 bases and the V segment lost 3 bases, leaving 8 bases of the junction unmatched. CDR1 and CDR2 (germline): MNHEY, SVGAGI. The CDR3 totals 15 residues. The CDR3 sequence is CASSYSGTSIYEQFF. The CDR3 DNA is TGTGCCAGCAGTTATTCCGGGACTAGCATTTATGAGCAGTTCTTC.

This clonotype occurred a few times. This rearrangement joins TRBV4-2 to TRBJ2-1, with D perhaps assigned TRBD1 or TRBD2 (5 bases each). The germline V and J ends were trimmed by 5 bases and 9 bases, with 20 bases remaining between them. Germline CDR1 reads LGHNA; CDR2 reads YNFKEQ. This CDR3 has 15 residues. In DNA, the CDR3 is TGTGCCAGCAGCTACCTTGGCCCCCGGGGACCTGAGCAGTTCTTC. It translates to CASSYLGPRGPEQFF.

J is TRBJ1-1 and V is TRBV28; no firm D call. Trimming shortened V by 7 bases and J by 4 bases, and 13 bases separated the two germline ends. CDR3 length: 13 amino acids. Germline CDR1 MDHEN, CDR2 SYDVKM. CDR3 coding DNA: TGTGCCAGCAAGTTCCCTGGGCGCACTGAAGCTTTCTTT. It specifies CASKFPGRTEAFF. Combining the CDR3 with reference TRBV28 and TRBJ1-1 gives the whole variable domain DVKVTQSSRYLVKRTGEKVFLECVQDMDHENMFWYRQDPGLGLRLIYFSYDVKMKEKGDIPEGYSVSREKKERFSLILESASTNQTSMYLCASKFPGRTEAFFGQGTRLTVV.

This clonotype has a handful of counts. This sequence joins TRBV7-6 and TRBJ2-2; 8 nucleotides agree with TRBD2. V shed 0 bases and J 5 bases; nucleotides not matched to a gene: 5. CDR1 and CDR2 from the germline V gene are SGHVS and FNYEAQ. CDR3 length: 16 amino acids. The CDR3 loop reads CASSLASGGGTGELFF. The CDR3, as DNA: TGTGCCAGCAGCTTAGCCAGCGGGGGTGGGACCGGGGAGCTGTTTTTT.

Only one count was recorded for this clonotype. CDR3 sequence reads: CASSTSGLGVSYEQYF. The CDR3 DNA is TGTGCCAGCAGTACATCGGGACTGGGGGTATCCTACGAGCAGTACTTC. This chain uses TRBV27 with TRBJ2-7; possibly TRBD2 for D (6 bases). Between the trimmed V and J ends, which lost 5 bases and 1 base, there was a span of 18 bases. The germline V gene has CDR1 MNHEY and CDR2 SMNVEV (reference sequence). The CDR3 is 16 amino acids.

The chain joins TRBV6-1 to TRBJ2-1, with D maybe TRBD1 (5 bases). V lost 6 bases, J lost 3 bases, and 21 bases lay in between. CDR1 and CDR2 from the germline V gene are MNHNS and SASEGT. The CDR3 loop spans 17 amino acids. Here the CDR3 reads CASRPSAGLSDYNEQFF. CDR3 sequence (DNA): TGTGCCAGCAGACCCAGCGCAGGGCTTTCCGACTACAATGAGCAGTTCTTC.

The V gene is TRBV4-3, the J gene TRBJ2-3, with 7 bases identical to TRBD2. CDR1 and CDR2 (germline): LGHNA, YSLEER. V dropped 1 base and J dropped 2; count of bases not matched to a gene: 6. The CDR3 spans 16 residues. This chain's CDR3 is CASSQGLAGNTDTQYF. The CDR3 bases are TGCGCCAGCAGCCAAGGGTTAGCGGGTAACACAGATACGCAGTATTTT.

V and J are TRBV12-3 or TRBV12-4 and TRBJ1-5; D uncertain. Trimming took off 7 bases at V and 6 bases at J, with 13 bases between the two ends. The CDR3 consists of 13 residues. In nucleotides, the CDR3 is TGTGCCAGCAAAGCTTCTGGCATTCAGCCCCAGCATTTT. This translates into CASKASGIQPQHF.

This clonotype was counted only a few times. As DNA, the CDR3 is TGTGCCAGCAGCTCTAAACAGGGTTTCGCTGAAGCTTTCTTT. It encodes CASSSKQGFAEAFF. This chain joins TRBV7-9 and TRBJ1-1; the D gene is possibly TRBD1 (6 bases). Germline-derived CDR1 and CDR2 are SEHNR and FQNEAQ (reference sequence). This CDR3 is 14 amino acids long. Trimming removed 4 bases at V and 6 bases at J, with 15 bases between.

Ten or more counts support this clonotype. The genes are TRBV9 and TRBJ1-2; 11 bases fit TRBD1. V trimming: 4 bases; J trimming: 2 bases; junction bases outside the gene matches: 19. Germline CDR1 and CDR2: SGDLS and YYNGEE. This CDR3 is 20 amino acids long. This CDR3 reads CASSTPHRDRGVLTNYGYTF. The CDR3 DNA follows: TGTGCCAGCAGCACCCCCCACCGGGACAGGGGGGTCCTGACGAACTATGGCTACACCTTC. The entire variable domain, with the rest obtained from reference TRBV9 and TRBJ1-2, is as follows: DSGVTQTPKHLITATGQRVTLRCSPRSGDLSVYWYQQSLDQGLQFLIQYYNGEERAKGNILERFSAQQFPDLHSELNLSSLELGDSALYFCASSTPHRDRGVLTNYGYTFGSGTRLTVV.

This clonotype has only a few counts. For the CDR3, the DNA is TGCGCCAGCAGCCAGCGACAGCAGTCCTACGAGCAGTACTTC. This gives the protein CASSQRQQSYEQYF. V gene TRBV4-1 combines with J gene TRBJ2-7, with D maybe TRBD1 (5 bases). V lost 3 bases to trimming and J lost 1 base, with 10 bases between them. CDR1 and CDR2 (germline): MGHRA, YSYEKL. The CDR3 loop spans 14 amino acids.

The sample holds many counts of this clonotype. The rearrangement uses TRBV7-9 and TRBJ1-2; D uncertain. Germline V gene sequence: CDR1 SEHNR, CDR2 FQNEAQ (reference sequence). The length of the CDR3 is 15 residues. V dropped 4 bases and J dropped 3 bases, with 15 bases sitting between them. The chain's CDR3 is CASSSSLWEDYGYTF. The CDR3 nucleotides are TGTGCCAGCAGCTCAAGCCTCTGGGAGGACTATGGCTACACCTTC.

This clonotype was observed a handful of times. V gene TRBV29-1 combines with J gene TRBJ2-1; no firm D call. Deletions cut 0 bases from V and 15 bases from J, with 12 bases between. There are 11 residues in the CDR3. Germline CDR1 reads SQVTM; CDR2 reads ANQGSEA. CDR3 amino acids: CSVEDRGMGFF. The CDR3 DNA follows: TGCAGCGTTGAAGATAGAGGTATGGGGTTCTTC.

This clonotype was counted a few times. V gene TRBV12-3 or TRBV12-4 combines with J gene TRBJ1-6, with TRBD1 matching 9 bases. V dropped 4 bases and J dropped 10; count of bases not matched to a gene: 8. The CDR3 runs to 15 residues. CDR3 amino acids: CASSSGDRVGSPLHF. CDR3 nucleotide sequence: TGTGCCAGCAGTTCGGGGGACAGGGTGGGATCACCCCTCCACTTT.

V is TRBV7-3 and J is TRBJ2-1; 9 positions agree with TRBD1. The CDR3 runs to 15 residues. After removal of 3 bases from V and 7 bases from J, the junction contained 7 bases not matched to a gene. The germline V gene has CDR1 SGHTA and CDR2 FQGTGA. The chain's CDR3 is CASSFDRGLGNEQFF. CDR3 in DNA: TGTGCCAGCAGCTTCGACAGGGGGTTAGGGAATGAGCAGTTCTTC.

J is TRBJ2-3 and V is TRBV27; 7 nucleotides align to TRBD1. CDR1 and CDR2 from the germline V gene are MNHEY and SMNVEV (reference sequence). The junction had 6 bases not matched to a gene; V was cut back by 4 bases and J by 2 bases. The CDR3 runs to 15 residues. The CDR3 nucleotides are TGTGCCAGCAGTTCCCGGGACAGACTCACAGATACGCAGTATTTT. This gives the protein CASSSRDRLTDTQYF.

This clonotype has just a few counts. The chain links TRBV6-5 to TRBJ1-2, with 9 positions matching TRBD1. Germline assignment: CDR1 MNHEY and CDR2 SVGAGI. V shed 2 bases and J 7 bases; nucleotides not matched to a gene: 8. The CDR3 covers 15 residues. This chain's CDR3 is CASSYAAQGAGGYTF. DNA for the CDR3: TGTGCCAGCAGTTACGCGGCACAGGGGGCGGGTGGCTACACCTTC.

The sample holds one count of this clonotype. This sequence joins TRBV9 and TRBJ2-2, with TRBD1 as a possible D gene (6 bases). Between the trimmed V and J ends, which lost 0 bases and 2 bases, there was a span of 11 bases. The CDR3 is 16 residues long. Germline CDR1 reads SGDLS; CDR2 reads YYNGEE. The CDR3 here is CASSVAGQRNTGELFF. In DNA, the CDR3 is TGTGCCAGCAGCGTAGCTGGACAGAGAAACACCGGGGAGCTGTTTTTT.

This chain connects TRBV19 to TRBJ2-7, with D maybe TRBD1 (5 bases). Trimming shortened V by 5 bases and J by 6 bases, and 14 bases separated the two germline ends. The V gene's germline CDR1 is LNHDA and CDR2 SQIVND (reference sequence). There are 13 residues in the CDR3. The CDR3 reads CASSLGAQTEQYV. The DNA of the CDR3 is TGTGCCAGTAGTTTAGGGGCTCAGACCGAGCAGTACGTC.